These 21 T cell receptor beta chains originate from one sample sequenced in a study of blood T cell repertoires in COVID-19. Repertoires were generated with immunoSEQ multiplex PCR, while TCRdb's copy carries only in-frame clones and drops some. Among around 500,000 clones listed, 80% to 90% were seen once. Sequences were obtained from PBMCs or T cells enriched from blood (not recorded which). Source of these receptors: a woman in her sixties who had recovered from COVID-19.

The rearrangement uses TRBV7-6 and TRBJ2-2; 8 bases are shared with TRBD2. Per the germline V gene, CDR1 is SGHVS and CDR2 is FNYEAQ. The CDR3 contains 16 residues. Trimming cost V 2 bases and J 5 bases; bases outside gene matches: 7. The CDR3, as DNA: TGTGCCAGCAGCTTATATGAAGCGGGGGCTACCGGGGAGCTGTTTTTT. It specifies CASSLYEAGATGELFF.

V and J are TRBV9 and TRBJ2-3; TRBD2 is a possible D gene (5 bases). Trimming shortened V by 0 bases and J by 4 bases, and 12 bases separated the two germline ends. The CDR3 is 15 amino acids. Germline CDR1 is SGDLS and CDR2 is YYNGEE. The CDR3 region is CASSVEGAEADTQYF. The CDR3, as DNA: TGTGCCAGCAGCGTAGAGGGAGCGGAGGCAGATACGCAGTATTTT.

As to this clone: A single base separates this from a much larger clone, so it may be a read error. The chain has TRBV5-5 and TRBJ1-1, with D perhaps TRBD1 (6 bases). Germline V lookup: CDR1 SGHKS, CDR2 YYEKEE (reference sequence). CDR3 length: 13 residues. Trimming stripped 4 bases from V and 1 base from J, with 8 bases between. The CDR3 DNA follows: TGTGCCAGCAGCCCACAGGGGAACACTGAAGCTTTCTTT. Translated: CASSPQGNTEAFF.

The gene calls are TRBV6-5 and TRBJ2-1, with D perhaps TRBD2 (5 bases). This CDR3 has 12 amino acids. In germline, CDR1 is MNHEY, CDR2 SVGAGI. With 5 bases removed from V and 6 bases from J, the gap between germline ends came to 8 bases. The CDR3 here is CASSTRVNEQFF. The CDR3 nucleotides are TGTGCCAGCAGTACTAGGGTCAATGAGCAGTTCTTC.

The chain recombines TRBV18 with TRBJ2-1; TRBD2 matches at 11 bases. There are 15 residues in the CDR3. Germline V gene lookup returns CDR1 KGHSH and CDR2 LQKENI. Unmatched junction bases numbered 4, after V lost 5 bases and J lost 4 bases. CDR3 loop: CASSELAGVYNEQFF. As DNA, the CDR3 is TGTGCCAGCTCAGAACTAGCGGGGGTGTACAATGAGCAGTTCTTC.

J is TRBJ2-5 and V is TRBV2; 9 bases match TRBD1. The CDR3 is made up of 14 amino acids. V was clipped by 3 bases and J by 5 bases; unmatched bases: 4. Germline values: CDR1 SNHLY, CDR2 FYNNEI. CDR3 nucleotide sequence: TGTGCCAGCAGTGAGGGACAGGGCCGGGAGACCCAGTACTTC. Amino acid sequence: CASSEGQGRETQYF. Full variable domain (outside the CDR3, taken from reference TRBV2 and TRBJ2-5): EPEVTQTPSHQVTQMGQEVILRCVPISNHLYFYWYRQILGQKVEFLVSFYNNEISEKSEIFDDQFSVERPDGSNFTLKIRSTKLEDSAMYFCASSEGQGRETQYFGPGTRLLVL.

The count of this clone is one. The chain is built from TRBV5-5 and TRBJ2-1; 8 nucleotides line up with TRBD2. Trimming removed 2 bases from V and 8 bases from J; junction bases left unmatched: 12. The CDR3 spans 16 residues. CDR1 is SGHKS, CDR2 YYEKEE, per germline (reference sequence). CDR3 nucleotides: TGTGCCAGCAGCTTCTCCTCGGGGGGGCTGATCGATGAGCAGTTCTTC. It translates to CASSFSSGGLIDEQFF.

The chain combines TRBV3-1 (or the pseudogene TRBV3-2) with TRBJ1-2; tentative D call: TRBD1 (5 bases). The CDR3 is made up of 14 amino acids. V lost 7 bases and J 4 bases, leaving 16 bases between the germline ends. Germline values: CDR1 LGHDT, CDR2 YNNKEL (reference sequence). CDR3 protein: CASNRGESGYGYTF. As DNA, the CDR3 is TGTGCCAGCAACCGGGGGGAGAGTGGCTATGGCTACACCTTC.

The chain joins TRBV4-1 to TRBJ1-5; D uncertain. V lost 8 bases and J 0 bases, leaving 17 bases between the germline ends. This CDR3 has 16 residues. Germline V CDR1 and CDR2: MGHRA, YSYEKL. CDR3 residues: CASDPTYGNSNQPQHF. The CDR3 DNA sequence: TGCGCCAGCGACCCCACGTACGGGAATAGCAATCAGCCCCAGCATTTT.

This sequence joins TRBV5-1 and TRBJ2-3, with 12 positions matching TRBD2. Germline CDR1 reads SGHRS; CDR2 reads YFSETQ. V gave up 2 bases and J gave up 5 bases; unmatched junction bases: 6. The CDR3 is made up of 16 amino acids. The CDR3 spells CASSFPLAGGGDTQYF. CDR3 nucleotides: TGCGCCAGCAGCTTCCCACTAGCGGGGGGCGGAGATACGCAGTATTTT. Together with reference TRBV5-1 and TRBJ2-3, the CDR3 gives the full variable domain: KAGVTQTPRYLIKTRGQQVTLSCSPISGHRSVSWYQQTPGQGLQFLFEYFSETQRNKGNFPGRFSGRQFSNSRSEMNVSTLELGDSALYLCASSFPLAGGGDTQYFGPGTRLTVL.

V usage is TRBV2 and J usage is TRBJ2-7; D gene ambiguous. CDR3 length: 13 amino acids. The V gene lost 8 bases and the J gene lost 3 bases, with 14 bases spanning the gap. Germline CDR1 is SNHLY and CDR2 is FYNNEI. As DNA, the CDR3 is TGTGCCAGCGGCGGTGGAGCAAGCTACGAGCAGTACGTC. Its protein is CASGGGASYEQYV.

V gene TRBV11-2 combines with J gene TRBJ1-2, with D possibly TRBD1 on 6 matching bases. Germline CDR1 and CDR2: SGHAT and FQNNGV. Trimming stripped 3 bases from V and 0 bases from J, with 11 bases between. The CDR3 totals 15 residues. The CDR3 bases are TGTGCCAGCAGCTTCCTCGGGACACCTAACTATGGCTACACCTTC. This gives the protein CASSFLGTPNYGYTF.

The V call is TRBV6-4, the J call TRBJ2-7; the D is unclear. CDR3 length: 13 amino acids. The germline CDR1 and CDR2 sequences are MRHNA and SNTAGT. V was cut by 3 bases and J by 6 bases, with 12 bases left in between. CDR3 loop: CASSEFWAGEQYF. In DNA, the CDR3 is TGTGCCAGCAGTGAATTTTGGGCCGGCGAGCAGTACTTC.

There are a few counts of this clone. This chain joins TRBV5-1 and TRBJ1-1, with D possibly matching TRBD1 (6 bases). Germline V gene sequence: CDR1 SGHRS, CDR2 YFSETQ. Deletions cut 1 base from V and 5 bases from J, with 12 bases between. This CDR3 region has 14 residues. CDR3 in amino acids: CASSLQGRGTEAFF. Here the CDR3 DNA reads TGCGCCAGCAGCTTGCAGGGGCGAGGAACTGAAGCTTTCTTT.

This clone has just a few counts. J is TRBJ1-1 and V is TRBV5-1; 7 bases line up with TRBD1. This CDR3 is built from 13 residues. The germline gives CDR1 SGHRS, CDR2 YFSETQ. V gave up 5 bases and J gave up 6 bases; unmatched junction bases: 7. CDR3 coding DNA: TGCGCCAGCAGGGAGACAGGGAGTGCTGAAGCTTTCTTT. It codes for CASRETGSAEAFF.

This clone was recorded once. The chain has TRBV10-3 and TRBJ2-2; a possible D gene is TRBD1 (5 bases). V lost 2 bases to trimming and J lost 4 bases, with 14 bases between them. This CDR3 comprises 16 residues. The germline gives CDR1 ENHRY, CDR2 SYGVKD. The CDR3 sequence is CAISEGAVRSTGELFF. CDR3 coding DNA: TGTGCCATCAGTGAGGGGGCAGTTCGTAGCACCGGGGAGCTGTTTTTT.

This chain connects TRBV6-5 to TRBJ1-3; no clear D. The ends were cut back, 6 bases at V and 0 bases at J, with 12 bases in the middle. This CDR3 contains 15 residues. CDR1 is MNHEY and CDR2 is SVGAGI in the germline V gene. CDR3 loop: CASRSDRSSGNTIYF. The CDR3 region has the DNA TGTGCCAGCAGGTCAGATAGGAGCTCTGGAAACACCATATATTTT.

The V call is TRBV5-1, the J call TRBJ2-3; 10 positions match TRBD1. Trimming cost V 5 bases and J 2 bases; bases outside gene matches: 5. The CDR3 loop spans 15 amino acids. From germline, CDR1 is SGHRS and CDR2 YFSETQ. The CDR3 is CASRLGQGITDTQYF. The CDR3 coding sequence is TGCGCCAGCAGACTGGGACAGGGGATCACAGATACGCAGTATTTT.

The genes are TRBV4-1 and TRBJ2-5, with 9 bases that match TRBD2. The CDR3 extends over 17 amino acids. V shed 2 bases and J 7 bases; nucleotides not matched to a gene: 14. The germline gives CDR1 MGHRA, CDR2 YSYEKL. CDR3 residues: CASSQPISGGPLGTQYF. The CDR3 region has the DNA TGCGCCAGCAGCCAACCCATCAGCGGGGGGCCGCTAGGGACCCAGTACTTC.

DNA of the CDR3: TGCGCCAGCAGCCGGGACAGGGGGCAAATAGTTAATGAGCAGTTCTTC. Translation gives CASSRDRGQIVNEQFF. The chain employs TRBV5-1 and TRBJ2-1; TRBD1 matches 12 bases. J was trimmed by 7 bases and V by 4 bases; bases with no gene match: 9. CDR3 length equals 16 residues. CDR1 and CDR2 (germline): SGHRS, YFSETQ.

This chain's CDR3 is CASSSSTDTQYF. In DNA form, the CDR3 reads TGTGCCAGCTCCTCCTCCACAGATACGCAGTATTTT. The rearrangement joins TRBV18 to TRBJ2-3; D is unresolved. The CDR3 length is 12 residues. Germline V gene data show CDR1 as KGHSH and CDR2 as LQKENI. Trimming left V 6 bases short and J 2 bases short, with 6 bases between. The full variable domain, rest sourced from reference TRBV18 and TRBJ2-3, is NAGVMQNPRHLVRRRGQEARLRCSPMKGHSHVYWYRQLPEEGLKFMVYLQKENIIDESGMPKERFSAEFPKEGPSILRIQQVVRGDSAAYFCASSSSTDTQYFGPGTRLTVL.